These T cell receptor beta chains were read from a single sample in a study of T cell repertoires in ileal Crohn's disease. Only in-frame clones appear in the TCRdb table, and some are missing; sequencing was by immunoSEQ multiplex PCR. Found here are 10,000 to 15,000 clones, around 80% of them singletons; the top ten hold approximately 17%. The sample consisted of ileal tissue. The receptor set was obtained from an adult with Crohn's disease. The CDR3 runs from the conserved cysteine through the conserved F or W. The order of the fields is clone size, D gene, V gene, J gene, CDR3 DNA, CDR3 protein. A D gene is named only where the DNA matches it firmly. Size is omitted from some rows. Given values are once, few, many or a class for expanded clones.

size: few
D: TRBD1
V: TRBV7-6
J: TRBJ1-4
DNA: TGTGCCAGCAGCTTAGGGACAGGGAACGAAAAACTGTTTTTT
CDR3: CASSLGTGNEKLFF

size: NA
D: TRBD2
V: TRBV18
J: TRBJ2-2
DNA: TGTGCCAGCTCATCAGAGACTAGCGGGCCACTAGGAACCGGGGAGCTGTTTTTT
CDR3: CASSSETSGPLGTGELFF

size: NA
D: TRBD2
V: TRBV9
J: TRBJ2-3
DNA: TGTGCCAGCAGCGTAGGGGTTCGGGGGGGCACAGATACGCAGTATTTT
CDR3: CASSVGVRGGTDTQYF

size: NA
D: TRBD1
V: TRBV7-2
J: TRBJ1-5
DNA: TGTGCCAGCAGCGAACAGGGGGGGAATCAGCCCCAGCATTTT
CDR3: CASSEQGGNQPQHF

size: NA
D: NA
V: TRBV7-2
J: TRBJ1-5
DNA: TGTGCCAGCCGACTAACTTTTGGCAATCAGCCCCAGCATTTT
CDR3: CASRLTFGNQPQHF

size: NA
D: TRBD1
V: TRBV6-4
J: TRBJ1-1
DNA: TGTGCCAGCAGTTCAGACAGGGCCACTGAAGCTTTCTTT
CDR3: CASSSDRATEAFF

size: NA
D: NA
V: TRBV7-3
J: TRBJ2-1
DNA: TGTGCCAGCAGCTTGCTACTAGGAAATGAGCAGTTCTTC
CDR3: CASSLLLGNEQFF

size: few
D: NA
V: TRBV28
J: TRBJ1-5
DNA: TGTGCCAGCAGTTTGGGGGGTAGTAGTCAGCCCCAGCATTTT
CDR3: CASSLGGSSQPQHF

size: NA
D: NA
V: TRBV19
J: TRBJ1-5
DNA: TGTGCCAGTAGTAACGACAGAGTCAATCAGCCCCAGCATTTT
CDR3: CASSNDRVNQPQHF

size: NA
D: NA
V: TRBV19
J: TRBJ2-5
DNA: TGTGCCAGTAGTATAGGGACAGCCCAAGAGACCCAGTACTTC
CDR3: CASSIGTAQETQYF

size: NA
D: TRBD1
V: TRBV16
J: TRBJ1-2
DNA: TGTGCCAGCCAAGCAGGGGGGCTGGAATATGGCTACACCTTC
CDR3: CASQAGGLEYGYTF

size: NA
D: NA
V: TRBV15
J: TRBJ1-6
DNA: TGTGCCACCAGCAGTGACAGTAATTCACCCCTCCACTTT
CDR3: CATSSDSNSPLHF

size: NA
D: NA
V: TRBV28
J: TRBJ1-2
DNA: TGTGCCAGCAGTTTCAGTGGCGCGACAGCGGGGGGCTACACCTTC
CDR3: CASSFSGATAGGYTF

size: NA
D: NA
V: TRBV2
J: TRBJ2-7
DNA: TGTGCCAGCACAGGTCTGTCTACCACCTACGAGCAGTACTTC
CDR3: CASTGLSTTYEQYF